The 14 T cell receptor beta chains below were found in one sample sequenced in a study of T cell repertoires in aging, cancer and after chemotherapy (dated by TCRdb to between 2018 and 2021). Sequenced using an Illumina MiSeq. Rearranged TRB sequences spanning V, D and J segments were amplified by multiplex touch-down PCR using a mixed TRB-A/B primer pool. TCRdb handled the public reads itself, with Q25 trimming in fastp and clone calling in MiXCR, and kept productive beta chains. Rows are unified per CDR3 protein, each entry keeping the most common DNA and genes. The sample table holds some 3,500 distinct CDR3 sequences, of which about 22% were seen once. Of the sample, approximately 19% falls within the top ten clones. TCR beta rearrangements were amplified from genomic DNA extracted from peripheral blood rather than from sorted cells or RNA. The sequencing sample was made of blood. The source is a human donor with a blood cancer.

The V gene is TRBV20-1, the J gene TRBJ2-3; 9 bases fit TRBD2. CDR3 length: 14 amino acids. After removal of 0 bases from V and 6 bases from J, the junction contained 4 bases not matched to a gene. CDR1 and CDR2 from the germline V gene are DFQATT and SNEGSKA (reference sequence). The DNA for the CDR3 is TGCAGTGCTAGAGAGGCGGGGGGGCCGGATACGCAGTATTTT. This sequence encodes CSAREAGGPDTQYF.

The chain uses TRBV20-1 and TRBJ2-1, with D maybe TRBD2 (6 bases). CDR1 DFQATT and CDR2 SNEGSKA come from the germline V gene (reference sequence). The CDR3 is made up of 13 amino acids. Here the CDR3 reads CGGVSGSYNEQFF. CDR3 coding DNA: TGCGGCGGGGTAAGCGGGTCCTACAATGAGCAGTTCTTC.

In its sample, this clonotype is medium-sized. The rearrangement uses TRBV12-3 or TRBV12-4 and TRBJ2-1, with a weak D call TRBD1 (5 bases). The CDR3 spans 14 residues. Deletions cut 3 bases from V and 6 bases from J, with 12 bases between. CDR3 DNA: TGTGCCAGCAGTTTCAGGGTGGTGGTCAATGAGCAGTTCTTC. It specifies CASSFRVVVNEQFF.

This clonotype is categorized as medium-sized. The chain is built from TRBV10-3 and TRBJ2-7; D is unclear. Germline V gives CDR1 ENHRY, CDR2 SYGVKD. This CDR3 has 12 residues. Deletions cut 3 bases from V and 5 bases from J, with 8 bases between. DNA for the CDR3: TGTGCCATCAGTGACCCCATGGACGAGCAGTACTTC. It yields the protein CAISDPMDEQYF.

DNA for the CDR3: TGTGCCAGCAGCAACCCTAGCGGGGGGGCCGGCGGGGAGCTGTTTTTT. Its protein is CASSNPSGGAGGELFF. The chain employs TRBV5-4 and TRBJ2-2; 12 bases line up with TRBD2. The ends lost 4 bases at V and 7 bases at J; junction bases unmatched: 8. Germline CDR1 SGHNT, CDR2 YYREEE (reference sequence). The CDR3 loop spans 16 amino acids.

This chain links TRBV7-9 with TRBJ1-1, with D unclear. Trimming stripped 5 bases from V and 4 bases from J, with 14 bases between. Per germline, CDR1 SEHNR and CDR2 FQNEAQ (reference sequence). The CDR3 is made up of 14 amino acids. The CDR3 region has the DNA TGTGCCAGCAGCGTTGGAACCGCGGGCACTGAAGCTTTCTTT. This translates into CASSVGTAGTEAFF.

This clonotype is deemed medium-sized (0.01 to 0.1%). The genes are TRBV18 and TRBJ2-1; 8 bases are a match to TRBD2. This CDR3 is 16 amino acids long. CDR1 is KGHSH, CDR2 LQKENI, per germline. The ends lost 3 bases at V and 7 bases at J; junction bases unmatched: 11. The CDR3 is CASSPSGSLSGNEQFF. In DNA form, the CDR3 reads TGTGCCAGCTCACCCAGCGGGAGCCTATCGGGGAATGAGCAGTTCTTC. The full variable domain, its missing parts supplied by reference TRBV18 and TRBJ2-1, is NAGVMQNPRHLVRRRGQEARLRCSPMKGHSHVYWYRQLPEEGLKFMVYLQKENIIDESGMPKERFSAEFPKEGPSILRIQQVVRGDSAAYFCASSPSGSLSGNEQFFGPGTRLTVL.

Sample share makes this clonotype medium-sized. CDR3 DNA: TGTGCCAGCAGTTGGGGACTGAAGAATGAGCAGTTCTTC. Its translation: CASSWGLKNEQFF. The chain recombines TRBV6-6 with TRBJ2-1; weak D call: TRBD2 (6 bases). V gave up 4 bases and J gave up 7 bases, with 11 bases separating them. The germline CDR1 and CDR2 sequences are MNHNY and SVGAGI (reference sequence). The CDR3 spans 13 residues.

This clonotype is deemed medium-sized. The chain is built from TRBV11-3 and TRBJ1-1; D is perhaps TRBD1 (5 bases). The CDR3 sequence is 14 residues long. Trimming left V 1 base short and J 1 base short, with 7 bases between. Looked up from germline, CDR1 is SGHNT and CDR2 is YENEEA. CDR3 sequence reads: CASSLGGTNTEAFF. Here the CDR3 DNA reads TGTGCCAGCAGCTTAGGGGGCACGAACACTGAAGCTTTCTTT.

Sample share makes this clonotype medium-sized. The rearrangement links TRBV6-1 to TRBJ2-7, with D uncertain. CDR1 MNHNS and CDR2 SASEGT come from the germline V gene. V was trimmed by 1 base and J by 2 bases, leaving 12 bases between them. The CDR3 extends over 15 amino acids. CDR3 residues: CASSEGFADTYEQYF. CDR3 bases: TGTGCCAGCAGTGAAGGGTTTGCGGATACCTACGAGCAGTACTTC.

This sequence joins TRBV11-3 and TRBJ1-4, with D unclear. The CDR3 spans 13 residues. CDR1 and CDR2 (germline): SGHNT, YENEEA. Deletions cut 4 bases from V and 4 bases from J, with 7 bases between. CDR3 bases: TGTGCCAGCAGCTCCGACATTAATGAAAAACTGTTTTTT. It specifies CASSSDINEKLFF.

V and J are TRBV6-5 and TRBJ2-7; 13 bases match TRBD2. This CDR3 comprises 17 residues. J lost 4 bases, V lost 4 bases, and 10 bases had no gene match. Germline loops: CDR1 MNHEY, CDR2 SVGAGI. The CDR3: CASSSFRTSGSSYEQYF. As DNA, the CDR3 is TGTGCCAGCAGTTCCTTCCGGACTAGCGGGAGTAGTTACGAGCAGTACTTC.

This clonotype counts as medium-sized. The gene calls are TRBV4-3 and TRBJ2-1, with 9 bases fitting TRBD2. CDR1 LGHNA and CDR2 YSLEER come from the germline V gene. The junction had 11 bases not matched to a gene; V was cut back by 1 base and J by 7 bases. The CDR3 sequence is 17 residues long. The CDR3 sequence is CASSQGAGSGRLNEQFF. The DNA for the CDR3 is TGCGCCAGCAGCCAAGGGGCGGGCAGCGGGAGGTTAAATGAGCAGTTCTTC.

This clonotype is large by share. The chain joins TRBV21-1 to TRBJ2-3. TRBV21-1 is tagged as a pseudogene. This CDR3 contains 12 residues. CDR3 sequence: CASSKGEDTQYF. The CDR3 DNA is TGTGCCAGCAGCAAAGGGGAAGATACGCAGTATTTT.